Each of the 5 T cell receptor beta chains below was sequenced from the same sample in a study of control samples from healthy donors and cancer patients. The method was immunoSEQ multiplex PCR; TCRdb's version includes in-frame clones alone and lacks a portion of them. The table has some 79,000 clones, about 90% seen once. Sequencing input: blood. The receptor set was obtained from a woman between 45 and 65 years old in good health.

The J gene is TRBJ2-1, the V gene TRBV5-4, with D hard to call. The CDR3 consists of 13 residues. The V gene lost 0 bases and the J gene lost 7 bases, with 8 bases spanning the gap. Per the germline V gene, CDR1 is SGHNT and CDR2 is YYREEE (reference sequence). The CDR3 here is CASSLDALNEQFF. CDR3 DNA: TGTGCCAGCAGCTTGGACGCGTTGAATGAGCAGTTCTTC.

The V call is TRBV30, the J call TRBJ1-1, with 9 bases fitting TRBD1. This CDR3 has 15 residues. The J segment lost 4 bases and the V segment lost 2 bases, leaving 8 bases of the junction unmatched. Germline CDR1 GTSNPN, CDR2 SVGIG (reference sequence). DNA of the CDR3: TGTGCCTGGAGTTCTCCGGGACAGGGAAGCACTGAAGCTTTCTTT. It encodes CAWSSPGQGSTEAFF. Filled out from reference TRBV30 and TRBJ1-1, the complete variable domain reads SQTIHQWPATLVQPVGSPLSLECTVEGTSNPNLYWYRQAAGRGLQLLFYSVGIGQISSEVPQNLSASRPQDRQFILSSKKLLLSDSGFYLCAWSSPGQGSTEAFFGQGTRLTVV.

This chain connects TRBV28 to TRBJ2-3; 15 bases line up with TRBD2. Looked up from germline, CDR1 is MDHEN and CDR2 is SYDVKM. The V gene end was trimmed by 6 bases and the J gene end by 2 bases; junction bases not matched to a gene: 9. There are 18 residues in the CDR3. The CDR3 nucleotides read TGTGCCAGCAGCCACCCAGGACTAGCGGGAGGGCCCACAGATACGCAGTATTTT. Amino acid sequence: CASSHPGLAGGPTDTQYF.

The V and J genes are TRBV5-1 and TRBJ2-5, with 9 bases fitting TRBD2. This CDR3 is built from 16 residues. Per germline, CDR1 SGHRS and CDR2 YFSETQ. V was pared by 0 bases and J by 5 bases, with 8 bases of the junction left unmatched. CDR3 sequence reads: CASSLAAGGPGETQYF. In DNA, the CDR3 is TGCGCCAGCAGCTTGGCTGCGGGAGGGCCGGGGGAGACCCAGTACTTC.

V is TRBV9 and J is TRBJ2-1, with 8 positions matching TRBD1. V dropped 3 bases and J dropped 9; count of bases not matched to a gene: 14. The length of the CDR3 is 16 residues. CDR1 is SGDLS and CDR2 is YYNGEE in the germline V gene. CDR3 protein: CASSGGSQGASGEQFF. The CDR3 region has the DNA TGTGCCAGCAGCGGGGGATCCCAGGGGGCTTCGGGTGAGCAGTTCTTC. The full variable domain, in which reference TRBV9 and TRBJ2-1 provide the parts outside the CDR3, is DSGVTQTPKHLITATGQRVTLRCSPRSGDLSVYWYQQSLDQGLQFLIQYYNGEERAKGNILERFSAQQFPDLHSELNLSSLELGDSALYFCASSGGSQGASGEQFFGPGTRLTVL.